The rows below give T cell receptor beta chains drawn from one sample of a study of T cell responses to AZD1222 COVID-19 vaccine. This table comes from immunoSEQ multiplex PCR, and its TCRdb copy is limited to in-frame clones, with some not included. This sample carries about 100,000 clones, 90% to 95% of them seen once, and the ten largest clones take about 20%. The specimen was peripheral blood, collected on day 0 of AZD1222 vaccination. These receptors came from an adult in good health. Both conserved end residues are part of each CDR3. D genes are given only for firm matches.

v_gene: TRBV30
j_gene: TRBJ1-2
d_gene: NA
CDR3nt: TGTGCCTGGCAGGGGCCAGCTAACTATGGCTACACCTTC
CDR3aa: CAWQGPANYGYTF

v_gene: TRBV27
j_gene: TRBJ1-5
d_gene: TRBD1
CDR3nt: TGTGCCAGCAGTTCTTCAGGGGGCCACGGTCAGCCCCAGCATTTT
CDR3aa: CASSSSGGHGQPQHF

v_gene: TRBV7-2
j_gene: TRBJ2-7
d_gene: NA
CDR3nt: TGTGCCAGCAGTTTTAATTCGGGTTCTTACGAGCAGTACTTC
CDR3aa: CASSFNSGSYEQYF

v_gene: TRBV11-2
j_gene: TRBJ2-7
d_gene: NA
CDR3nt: TGTGCCAGCAGTCGCGGGGGCAGGGTATACGAGCAGTACTTC
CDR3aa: CASSRGGRVYEQYF

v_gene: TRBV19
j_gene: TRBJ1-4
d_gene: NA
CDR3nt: TGTGCCAGTAGTATGGAGGTTAATGAAAAACTGTTTTTT
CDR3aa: CASSMEVNEKLFF

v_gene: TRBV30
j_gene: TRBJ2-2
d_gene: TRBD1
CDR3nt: TGTGCCTTCATTGACAGGGCGAACACCGGGGAGCTGTTTTTT
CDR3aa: CAFIDRANTGELFF

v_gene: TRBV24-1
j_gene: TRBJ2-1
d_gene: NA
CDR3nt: TGTGCCCCCCCGGGCGGGAATGAGCAGTTCTTC
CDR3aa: CAPPGGNEQFF

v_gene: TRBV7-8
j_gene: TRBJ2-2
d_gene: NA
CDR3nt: TGTGCCAGCAGCTTAGTAGGGGGGGCCGGGGAGCTGTTTTTT
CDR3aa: CASSLVGGAGELFF

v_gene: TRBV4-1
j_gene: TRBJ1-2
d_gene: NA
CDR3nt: TGCGCCAGCGCACCTGAGAGCCATCAATTGGCTGGCTACACCTTC
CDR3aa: CASAPESHQLAGYTF

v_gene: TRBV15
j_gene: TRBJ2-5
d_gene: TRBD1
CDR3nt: TGTGCCACCAGCAGAGATCAAGAGGGGGCACAAGAGACCCAGTACTTC
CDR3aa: CATSRDQEGAQETQYF

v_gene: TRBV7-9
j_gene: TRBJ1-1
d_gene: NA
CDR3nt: TGTGCCAGCAGCTTATTATCCGGGACTGAAGCTTTCTTT
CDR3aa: CASSLLSGTEAFF

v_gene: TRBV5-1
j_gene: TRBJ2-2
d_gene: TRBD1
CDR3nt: TGCGCCAGCAGCCCCGGGACAGGGGCCACCGGGGAGCTGTTTTTT
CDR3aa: CASSPGTGATGELFF

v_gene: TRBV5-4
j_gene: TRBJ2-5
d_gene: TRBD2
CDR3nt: TGTGCCAGCAGCATCGCGACTAGCGGGGGGCGGGAGACCCAGTACTTC
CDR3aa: CASSIATSGGRETQYF

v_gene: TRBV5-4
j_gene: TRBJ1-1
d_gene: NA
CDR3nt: TGTGCCAGCAGCTTGGACTCGGGCAGGAGCACTGAAGCTTTCTTT
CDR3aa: CASSLDSGRSTEAFF

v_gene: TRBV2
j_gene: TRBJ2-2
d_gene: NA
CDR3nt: TGTGCCAGCAGCCTCCTTTCAGCCACCGGGGAGCTGTTTTTT
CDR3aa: CASSLLSATGELFF

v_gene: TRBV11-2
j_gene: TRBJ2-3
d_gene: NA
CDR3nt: TGTGCCAGCAGCCGTTTAGGTGGGGGCACAGATACGCAGTATTTT
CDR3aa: CASSRLGGGTDTQYF

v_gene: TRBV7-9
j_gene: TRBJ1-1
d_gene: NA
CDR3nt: TGTGCCAGCAGCGTAGGACAGACAATCACTGAAGCTTTCTTT
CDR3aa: CASSVGQTITEAFF

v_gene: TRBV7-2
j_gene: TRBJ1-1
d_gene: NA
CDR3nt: TGTGCCAGCAGCCGGGGGTTGAACACTGAAGCTTTCTTT
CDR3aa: CASSRGLNTEAFF

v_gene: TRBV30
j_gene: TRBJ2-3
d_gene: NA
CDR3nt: TGTGCCTGGCGGGGGGCGGGCGCTACGCAGTATTTT
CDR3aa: CAWRGAGATQYF

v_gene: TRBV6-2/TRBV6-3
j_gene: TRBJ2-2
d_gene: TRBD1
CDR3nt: TGTGCCAGCAGTTACCTTGGACAGGGAGTTACCGGGGAGCTGTTTTTT
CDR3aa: CASSYLGQGVTGELFF